The 5 T cell receptor beta chains given below trace back to one sample, sequenced in a study of cytomegalovirus exposure and HLA in healthy donors. PCR primers comprised 60 Vbeta and 13 Jbeta primers. Repertoires were generated with immunoSEQ multiplex PCR, while TCRdb's copy carries only in-frame clones and drops some. The clone table shows about 33,000 clones, with the ten largest holding 3.5% to 5%. Sequencing input: PBMCs. These TCRs come from a woman in her forties in good health and CMV-seropositive.

The rearrangement joins TRBV10-3 to TRBJ2-2, with 8 bases that match TRBD2. J lost 1 base, V lost 5 bases, and 12 bases had no gene match. The CDR3 loop spans 18 amino acids. CDR1 ENHRY and CDR2 SYGVKD come from the germline V gene. The DNA for the CDR3 is TGTGCCATCAGTCCGGGGGGGCTACCCCGCAAGAACACCGGGGAGCTGTTTTTT. As protein: CAISPGGLPRKNTGELFF.

The rearrangement links TRBV5-6 to TRBJ2-1; the D gene is possibly TRBD2 (5 bases). With 6 bases removed from V and 4 bases from J, the gap between germline ends came to 17 bases. The CDR3 runs 15 residues. Germline V gives CDR1 SGHDT, CDR2 YYEEEE. The CDR3 protein is CASTFGMEVYNEQFF. CDR3 DNA sequence: TGTGCCAGCACCTTTGGGATGGAGGTATACAATGAGCAGTTCTTC.

The chain combines TRBV6-5 with TRBJ1-4; 9 bases align to TRBD1. The junction had 4 bases not matched to a gene; V was cut back by 0 bases and J by 8 bases. The CDR3 contains 15 residues. The germline CDR1 and CDR2 sequences are MNHEY and SVGAGI. The CDR3 DNA follows: TGTGCCAGCAGTTACTCCGGGACAGGGCGGGAAAAACTGTTTTTT. Translation gives CASSYSGTGREKLFF.

DNA for the CDR3: TGTGCCATCAGTGATCAAATAGCGGGAGGGGGAACAGATACGCAGTATTTT. Its protein is CAISDQIAGGGTDTQYF. The chain combines TRBV10-3 with TRBJ2-3, with 11 positions matching TRBD2. The V gene's germline CDR1 is ENHRY and CDR2 SYGVKD. The CDR3 contains 17 residues. V was pared by 3 bases and J by 3 bases, with 8 bases of the junction left unmatched.

V and J are TRBV10-3 and TRBJ2-1, with D possibly being TRBD2 (6 bases). CDR3 size: 16 residues. Germline CDR1 ENHRY, CDR2 SYGVKD. V was clipped by 0 bases and J by 5 bases, with 14 bases between them. The chain's CDR3 is CAISESGGISHNEQFF. The CDR3 bases are TGTGCCATCAGTGAGTCGGGCGGGATTAGCCACAATGAGCAGTTCTTC.